This TCR beta chain was sequenced during a study of T cells expressing NK-cell markers (dated by TCRdb to 2018 to 2021). The study in broad terms: Three sorted T-cell subsets (CD3+CD56+NKG2C+, CD3+CD56+NKG2C- and CD3+CD56-NKG2C+) from several donors had their TCR beta-chain repertoires profiled. Seven of the eight sequenced donors were HCMV-seropositive and one was HCMV-seronegative. The study sequenced eight donors, all healthy volunteers chosen at random: three men and five women. Libraries were sequenced as 2 x 150 bp reads on Illumina HiSeq 2000/2500, MiSeq or NextSeq. Summary of the overall study and its limitations: In several donors, the dominant CD3+CD56+NKG2C+ clonotypes were among the top 10 CD8+ clonotypes and accounted for roughly 1.0-7.5% of CD8+ T cells. It remained unclear whether the expanded NKG2C-expressing T cell clones were specific for HCMV antigens. Those dominant clonotypes were again the most abundant among CD3+CD56-NKG2C+ cells in a handful of donors, at about 25-65%.

Details on this clonotype: The antigen it binds to is not known.

Reading from cysteine to phenylalanine, the CDR3 counts 14 amino acids. The nucleotide record is missing. Sequencing instrument: Illumina HiSeq 2000. The TCR beta cDNA libraries were made using 5'RACE template switching, a step that added both a universal primer site and unique molecular identifiers. Priming for cDNA synthesis came from the TCR beta constant segment, and two successive PCR amplification steps followed. The study's own analysis went as follows. MIGEC handled demultiplexing of the reads and grouping by UMI, while MiTCR was used to assemble and quantify clonotypes. To exclude erroneous sequences, only TCR cDNA sequences supported by at least two reads were retained. The tcR package was used for downstream repertoire analysis, and clonotypes were matched between fractions using CDR3 nucleotide sequence together with V segment. Antigen specificity was annotated against VDJdb with VDJmatch, allowing one amino acid substitution in CDR3. Following reprocessing of the reads by TCRdb, the data hold one row per CDR3 protein sequence and no DNA is available. These V and J calls rely on TCRdb rather than the paper's analysis. The table of this sample itemizes under 600,000 distinct CDR3 sequences. The ten largest clones represent about 1.5% of the sample.

HCMV serostatus was determined by detecting HCMV-specific IgG in serum with a commercial ELISA kit. Peripheral blood mononuclear cells were isolated from blood by Ficoll density gradient centrifugation. The chain was built from TRBV12-3 or TRBV12-4 and TRBJ2-1; TCRdb calls TRBD2, which cannot be checked without DNA. The TCR originated in a woman aged 45 to 65 in good health. Donor details come from another sample of the same person, matched by shared clones. The specimen was blood T cells: a sorted CD56 or NKG2C T cell subset, CD4+ or CD8+ T cells, or bulk PBMC T cells (not recorded which). The CDR3 has the sequence CASILGLAADEQFF.